This record looks at one T cell receptor (beta chain) sequence and its context. The target antigen is unknown. Germline V lookup: CDR1 LNHDA, CDR2 SQIVND (reference sequence). The CDR3 loop spans 14 amino acids. V lost 6 bases, J lost 4 bases, and 13 bases lay in between. The data were produced by immunoSEQ multiplex PCR, yet TCRdb's version contains in-frame clones alone and is incomplete. The sample holds roughly 100,000 clones, about 88% seen once. This record comes from a study of T cell responses to AZD1222 COVID-19 vaccine. General study findings and limits: Spike-specific TCR breadth and depth grew following two AZD1222 doses. In the spike-specific TCR repertoire, nearly half reportedly target unmutated variant regions. Along spike, vaccine-associated CD4 TCRs were found throughout, with dominance at 160-218 and 743-854.

This sequence was found in an adult in good health. Material: peripheral blood, obtained on day 0 of AZD1222 vaccination. The chain uses TRBV19 and TRBJ1-5; D gene uncertain. CDR3 residues: CASRVAGRNQPQHF. The DNA of the CDR3 is TGTGCCAGTAGGGTGGCAGGTCGGAATCAGCCCCAGCATTTT.